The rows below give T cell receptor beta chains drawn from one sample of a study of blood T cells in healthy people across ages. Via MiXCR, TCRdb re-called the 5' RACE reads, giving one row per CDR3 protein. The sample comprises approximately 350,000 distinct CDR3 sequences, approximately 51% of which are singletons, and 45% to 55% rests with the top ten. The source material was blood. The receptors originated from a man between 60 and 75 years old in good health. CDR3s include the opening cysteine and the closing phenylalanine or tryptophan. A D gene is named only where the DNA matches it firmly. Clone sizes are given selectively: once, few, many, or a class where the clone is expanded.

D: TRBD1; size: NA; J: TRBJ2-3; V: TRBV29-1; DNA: TGCAGCGTTGAAGCGGGGACAGGGGAGGTTACGCAGTATTTT; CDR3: CSVEAGTGEVTQYF
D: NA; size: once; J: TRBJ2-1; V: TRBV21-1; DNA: TGTCCCGGCGACCCAAGGGCTGGCGGGAGCCTCTCCTACAATGAGCAGTTCTTC; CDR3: CPGDPRAGGSLSYNEQFF
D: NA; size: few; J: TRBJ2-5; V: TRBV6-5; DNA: TGTGCCACGAGGGGTAGCAGCAAAGAGACCCAGTACTTC; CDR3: CATRGSSKETQYF
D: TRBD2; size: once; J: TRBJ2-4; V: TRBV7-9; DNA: TGTGCCAGCAGCTTAGCAGGGCGGGAGGACATTCAGTACTTC; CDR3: CASSLAGREDIQYF
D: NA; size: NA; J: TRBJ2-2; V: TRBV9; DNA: TGTGCCAGCAGCGTTGTGGGGCAGGCATGGTCCGGGGAGCTGTTTTTT; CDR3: CASSVVGQAWSGELFF
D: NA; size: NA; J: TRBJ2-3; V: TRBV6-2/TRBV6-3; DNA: TGTGCCAGCAGTCACGGGGAGCCAGATACGCAGTATTTT; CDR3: CASSHGEPDTQYF
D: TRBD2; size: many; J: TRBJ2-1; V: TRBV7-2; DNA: TGTGCCAGCAGCACCCGGTCGGCTAGCGGGAAGAATGAGCAGTTCTTC; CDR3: CASSTRSASGKNEQFF
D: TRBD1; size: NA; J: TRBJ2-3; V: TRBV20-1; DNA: TGCAGTGCTCCGGACAGGGGGCGAGATTTTACAGATACGCAGTATTTT; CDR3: CSAPDRGRDFTDTQYF
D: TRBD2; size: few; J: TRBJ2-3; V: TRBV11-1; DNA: TGTGCCAGCAGCCCCGGCACTAGCGGGAGGAGGGGAGATACGCAGTATTTT; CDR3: CASSPGTSGRRGDTQYF
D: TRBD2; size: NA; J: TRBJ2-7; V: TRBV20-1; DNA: TGCAGTGCCCTTGGGACTAGCGGGAGGCTCACCTACGAGCAGTACTTC; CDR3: CSALGTSGRLTYEQYF
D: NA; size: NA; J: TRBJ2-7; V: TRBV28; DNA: TGTGCCAGCAGTTTACTGGACTACGAGCAGTACTTC; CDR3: CASSLLDYEQYF
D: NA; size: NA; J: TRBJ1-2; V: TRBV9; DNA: TGTGCCAGCAGCTCCCTCCCCGGTTATGGCTACACCTTC; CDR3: CASSSLPGYGYTF
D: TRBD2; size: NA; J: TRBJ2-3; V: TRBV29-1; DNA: TGCAGCGTGAGCTCGGGACTAGCGGGAGGCCGCACAGATACGCAGTATTTT; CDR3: CSVSSGLAGGRTDTQYF
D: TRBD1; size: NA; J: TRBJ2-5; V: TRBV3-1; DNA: TGTGCCAGCAGCCCACAGGGGAACAATGAGCAGTACTTC; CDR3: CASSPQGNNEQYF
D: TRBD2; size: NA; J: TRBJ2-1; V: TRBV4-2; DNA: TGTGCCAGAAGCCAAGGGGCGAGCGGGGGGGCTTTCGGCAGGTTCTTC; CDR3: CARSQGASGGAFGRFF
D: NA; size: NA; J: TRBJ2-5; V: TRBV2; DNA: TGTGCCAGCAGTGGCAGCAGTGCCCAAGAGACCCAGTACTTC; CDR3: CASSGSSAQETQYF
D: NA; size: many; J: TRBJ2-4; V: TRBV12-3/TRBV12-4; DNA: TGTGCCAGCAGTTCCCGAATTAGCATTCAGTACTTC; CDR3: CASSSRISIQYF
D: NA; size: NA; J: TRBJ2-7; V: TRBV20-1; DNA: TGCAGTGCTAGCCTTGGCGGGAAGGAGAACGAGCAGTACTTC; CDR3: CSASLGGKENEQYF